The 24 T cell receptor beta chains given below trace back to one sample, sequenced in a study of OX40 agonist ivuxolimab in advanced cancers. This table comes from immunoSEQ multiplex PCR, and its TCRdb copy is limited to in-frame clones, with some not included. This sample has 7,500 to 8,500 clones, with 87% found just once. This material consisted of CD4+ or CD8+ T cells sorted from blood, taken in a trial of the OX40 agonist ivuxolimab. These receptors were collected from an adult with an advanced solid tumor such as melanoma, head and neck, liver or kidney cancer.

The chain links TRBV27 to TRBJ2-1, with 10 bases identical to TRBD2. This CDR3 is built from 15 residues. Germline V gene data show CDR1 as MNHEY and CDR2 as SMNVEV (reference sequence). V lost 2 bases, J lost 7 bases, and 5 bases stayed unmatched. CDR3 sequence reads: CASSLRTSGGNEQFF. DNA for the CDR3: TGTGCCAGCAGTTTAAGGACTAGCGGAGGAAATGAGCAGTTCTTC.

J is TRBJ2-6 and V is TRBV19; tentative D call: TRBD1 (6 bases). The CDR3 has 14 amino acids. Germline V gene data show CDR1 as LNHDA and CDR2 as SQIVND (reference sequence). The V and J ends lost 7 bases and 2 bases respectively, with 9 bases between them. CDR3 coding DNA: TGTGCCAGTACCGAGGGGGCTGGGGCCAACGTCCTGACTTTC. Protein: CASTEGAGANVLTF.

The rearrangement joins TRBV7-6 to TRBJ2-1; 8 bases agree with TRBD1. CDR1 SGHVS and CDR2 FNYEAQ come from the germline V gene. The CDR3 covers 17 residues. The trim removed 4 bases at V and 0 bases at J, leaving 8 bases unmatched. CDR3 residues: CASSSPRGQDSYNEQFF. As DNA, the CDR3 is TGTGCCAGCAGCTCCCCCCGGGGACAGGACTCCTACAATGAGCAGTTCTTC.

This rearrangement joins TRBV7-9 to TRBJ2-5, with D perhaps matching TRBD1 or TRBD2 (5 bases each). The end of the DNA aligns better with TRBJ2-7, so the J call may be wrong. Per the germline V gene, CDR1 is SEHNR and CDR2 is FQNEAQ (reference sequence). This CDR3 has 16 residues. CDR3 in DNA: TGTGCCAGCAGCCCTATTTCCGGGACGGGAACCTACGAGCAGTACTTC. Translated, it gives CASSPISGTGTYEQYF.

The V and J genes are TRBV6-6 and TRBJ1-1; perhaps TRBD1 as D (5 bases). This CDR3 comprises 13 residues. In germline, CDR1 is MNHNY, CDR2 SVGAGI (reference sequence). Trimming took 6 bases from V and 7 from J, leaving 15 bases between them. CDR3 sequence: CASSRDRGREAFF. The CDR3 coding sequence is TGTGCCAGCAGCCGAGACAGAGGCCGTGAAGCTTTCTTT.

V gene TRBV5-8 combines with J gene TRBJ1-4; D gene ambiguous. The CDR3 consists of 14 residues. Germline loops: CDR1 SGHTS, CDR2 YDEGEE. V shed 1 base and J shed 3 bases, with 7 bases lying between them. Written as DNA, the CDR3 is TGTGCCAGCAGCTTGCGGTGGGCTAATGAAAAACTGTTTTTT. Translated, it gives CASSLRWANEKLFF. The entire variable domain, with the rest obtained from reference TRBV5-8 and TRBJ1-4, is as follows: EAGVTQSPTHLIKTRGQQATLRCSPISGHTSVYWYQQALGLGLQFLLWYDEGEERNRGNFPPRFSGRQFPNYSSELNVNALELEDSALYLCASSLRWANEKLFFGSGTQLSVL.

Only one count was recorded for this clone. This chain links TRBV6-1 with TRBJ2-7; 8 nucleotides line up with TRBD2. The CDR3 loop spans 14 amino acids. The V gene's germline CDR1 is MNHNS and CDR2 SASEGT. V dropped 1 base and J dropped 2; count of bases not matched to a gene: 1. CDR3 DNA sequence: TGTGCCAGCAGTGAAGGGCGGGGGGCCTACGAGCAGTACTTC. It specifies CASSEGRGAYEQYF.

This rearrangement joins TRBV12-1 to TRBJ2-3; the table calls TRBD2, which could not be checked here. TRBV12-1 is noted as a pseudogene. The length of the CDR3 is 18 residues. The CDR3: CASSLTSGRAGYTDTQYF. CDR3 DNA sequence: TGTGCCAGCAGCTTAACTAGCGGGAGGGCCGGGTACACAGATACGCAGTATTTT.

The rearrangement links TRBV7-8 to TRBJ2-4, with 8 bases that match TRBD2. The CDR3 length is 17 residues. After removal of 5 bases from V and 0 bases from J, the junction contained 9 bases not matched to a gene. Germline loops: CDR1 SGHVS, CDR2 FQNEAQ. The DNA for the CDR3 is TGTGCCAGCAGCCCAACTAGCGGAAGAATAGCCAAAAACATTCAGTACTTC. Translation gives CASSPTSGRIAKNIQYF.

This clone has only one observation. The chain carries TRBV23-1 and TRBJ2-2, with no clear D. TRBV23-1 falls under the ORF class, with uncertain function. The germline V and J ends were trimmed by 8 bases and 3 bases, with 19 bases remaining between them. This CDR3 contains 16 residues. The CDR3 spells CASPPWQTDYTGELFF. Written as DNA, the CDR3 is TGCGCCAGCCCCCCCTGGCAGACTGATTACACCGGGGAGCTGTTTTTT.

The chain employs TRBV7-6 and TRBJ2-6; a possible D gene is TRBD1 (6 bases). Germline lookup yields CDR1 SGHVS and CDR2 FNYEAQ. The CDR3 covers 18 residues. Trimming removed 5 bases from V and 4 bases from J, with 21 bases in between. CDR3 region: CASSHGTTGLAGANVLTF. For the CDR3, the DNA is TGTGCCAGCAGCCATGGGACCACAGGGTTGGCCGGGGCCAACGTCCTGACTTTC.

V and J are TRBV5-1 and TRBJ2-3; 7 nucleotides match TRBD1. The CDR3 runs to 15 residues. V was clipped by 8 bases and J by 4 bases; unmatched bases: 13. The V gene's germline CDR1 is SGHRS and CDR2 YFSETQ. The CDR3 DNA follows: TGCGCCAGTAGTGCCACAGGGGCTCTTTCAGATACGCAGTATTTT. It specifies CASSATGALSDTQYF.

The chain uses TRBV6-1 and TRBJ1-1, with 12 nucleotides matching TRBD1. Trimming took 6 bases from V and 6 from J; bases not matched to a gene: 8. The CDR3 covers 15 residues. Germline CDR1 MNHNS, CDR2 SASEGT. The CDR3 DNA follows: TGTGCCAGCAGGGAGGGACAGGGGGCGTTCGCTGAAGCTTTCTTT. Encoded protein: CASREGQGAFAEAFF.

This chain links TRBV7-3 with TRBJ1-1; the D is unclear. V was pared by 2 bases and J by 4 bases, with 8 bases between. Looked up from germline, CDR1 is SGHTA and CDR2 is FQGTGA. The length of the CDR3 is 13 residues. CDR3: CASSLGQTTEAFF. CDR3 nucleotides: TGTGCCAGCAGCTTAGGGCAGACCACTGAAGCTTTCTTT.

This clone showed up just once. The chain joins TRBV27 to TRBJ2-7; D not resolved. Trimming removed 6 bases from V and 4 bases from J, with 13 bases in between. The CDR3 contains 13 residues. Germline CDR1 and CDR2: MNHEY and SMNVEV (reference sequence). Here the CDR3 DNA reads TGTGCCAGCAGCCCAGCCGAAGGTTACGAGCAGTACTTC. It translates to CASSPAEGYEQYF.

This chain connects TRBV5-6 to TRBJ2-4, with D maybe TRBD2 (6 bases). V lost 1 base to trimming and J lost 8 bases, with 16 bases between them. Germline V gene lookup returns CDR1 SGHDT and CDR2 YYEEEE. The length of the CDR3 is 15 residues. As DNA, the CDR3 is TGTGCCAGCAGCTTGCAGGTAGGCGGGAAACACATTCAGTACTTC. Translated, it gives CASSLQVGGKHIQYF. The full variable domain, rest sourced from reference TRBV5-6 and TRBJ2-4, is DAGVTQSPTHLIKTRGQQVTLRCSPKSGHDTVSWYQQALGQGPQFIFQYYEEEERQRGNFPDRFSGHQFPNYSSELNVNALLLGDSALYLCASSLQVGGKHIQYFGAGTRLSVL.

The chain joins TRBV28 to TRBJ1-2; D is possibly TRBD1 (5 bases). CDR3 length equals 13 residues. Germline lookup yields CDR1 MDHEN and CDR2 SYDVKM. V shed 8 bases and J shed 1 base, with 11 bases lying between them. The CDR3 nucleotides are TGTGCCAGCCTCGCAGGGCTTAACTATGGCTACACCTTC. Translated, it gives CASLAGLNYGYTF.

The chain recombines TRBV29-1 with TRBJ1-1; D unresolved. The CDR3 runs 11 residues. V was trimmed by 2 bases and J by 2 bases, leaving 3 bases between them. Germline V lookup: CDR1 SQVTM, CDR2 ANQGSEA. The CDR3 nucleotides read TGCAGCGTTGAAATAAACACTGAAGCTTTCTTT. This gives the protein CSVEINTEAFF.

The CDR3: CASSESGSRPSYEQYF. The CDR3 nucleotides read TGTGCCAGCAGTGAAAGCGGGAGCCGTCCATCCTACGAGCAGTACTTC. This chain links TRBV6-1 with TRBJ2-7, with 8 bases that match TRBD2. CDR3 length equals 16 residues. With 2 bases clipped from V and 1 base from J, the junction kept 7 bases outside the gene matches. Germline loops: CDR1 MNHNS, CDR2 SASEGT.

This clone was counted once. The genes are TRBV19 and TRBJ1-5; the D gene is possibly TRBD1 (5 bases). This CDR3 is 15 amino acids long. Trimming took off 2 bases at V and 7 bases at J, with 15 bases between the two ends. Germline V gives CDR1 LNHDA, CDR2 SQIVND (reference sequence). The CDR3 DNA follows: TGTGCCAGTAGTATAATCTTCCAGGGACGGCAGCCCCAGCATTTT. The encoded protein is CASSIIFQGRQPQHF.

This rearrangement joins TRBV9 to TRBJ2-3; D uncertain. Germline CDR1 is SGDLS and CDR2 is YYNGEE. Between the trimmed V and J ends, which lost 0 bases and 4 bases, there was a span of 3 bases. The CDR3 is made up of 12 amino acids. The CDR3 sequence: CASSVGADTQYF. CDR3 sequence (DNA): TGTGCCAGCAGCGTAGGGGCAGATACGCAGTATTTT.

The chain joins TRBV12-5 to TRBJ2-7, with 8 bases aligning to TRBD1. V lost 2 bases, J lost 5 bases, and 11 bases stayed unmatched. The CDR3 is made up of 16 amino acids. Germline values: CDR1 LGHNT, CDR2 FRNRAP. DNA for the CDR3: TGTGCTAGTGGTTTGAGTATCGGCAGGGGGCTCCACGAGCAGTACTTC. Protein sequence: CASGLSIGRGLHEQYF.

The chain couples TRBV6-1 to TRBJ2-7, with D possibly matching TRBD1 (6 bases). CDR3 length: 15 residues. Germline V gene data show CDR1 as MNHNS and CDR2 as SASEGT. The V end was cut by 3 bases, the J end by 2 bases, with 14 bases between. The DNA for the CDR3 is TGTGCCAGCAGTGATCACCGGGACATTACCTACGAGCAGTACTTC. Translation: CASSDHRDITYEQYF.

The chain employs TRBV6-4 and TRBJ2-1, with 9 bases that match TRBD2. This CDR3 has 14 amino acids. CDR1 MRHNA and CDR2 SNTAGT come from the germline V gene. Trimming took 2 bases from V and 8 from J; bases not matched to a gene: 4. Here the CDR3 reads CASSDGAGGDEQFF. The CDR3 region has the DNA TGTGCCAGCAGTGACGGAGCGGGAGGTGATGAGCAGTTCTTC.